The 27 T cell receptor beta chains listed next were all sequenced from one sample in a study of T cell responses to AZD1222 COVID-19 vaccine. The table came from immunoSEQ multiplex PCR; TCRdb's copy has only in-frame clones and leaves some out. The sample consists of over 95,000 clones, more than 70% of them appearing once. Here the sequenced sample was peripheral blood, taken 28 days after the second AZD1222 dose. These receptors all come from an adult who received the AZD1222 COVID-19 vaccine.

The chain employs TRBV9 and TRBJ2-5; 7 bases fit TRBD1. V dropped 5 bases and J dropped 1; count of bases not matched to a gene: 2. There are 13 residues in the CDR3. Per germline, CDR1 SGDLS and CDR2 YYNGEE. The CDR3 DNA reads TGTGCCAGCAGTGAGGGGGCCCAAGAGACCCAGTACTTC. Amino acids: CASSEGAQETQYF.

The V call is TRBV28, the J call TRBJ2-7; TRBD2 agrees at 9 bases. The germline V gene encodes CDR1 MDHEN and CDR2 SYDVKM. The CDR3 sequence is 15 residues long. Germline trimming cut 2 bases from V and 5 bases from J; bases unmatched to any gene: 7. The CDR3 loop reads CASSLTRGGINEQYF. The CDR3, as DNA: TGTGCCAGCAGTTTAACGCGGGGGGGCATAAACGAGCAGTACTTC.

The CDR3 bases are TGTGCCAGCAGTAGGGACAGGTGGGATTTCAGGGAAAAACTGTTTTTT. Protein product: CASSRDRWDFREKLFF. J is TRBJ1-4 and V is TRBV27; 8 bases match TRBD1. Germline values: CDR1 MNHEY, CDR2 SMNVEV (reference sequence). This CDR3 is built from 16 residues. The ends lost 5 bases at V and 8 bases at J; junction bases unmatched: 13.

This chain joins TRBV12-1 and TRBJ2-5. TRBV12-1 is listed as a pseudogene. CDR3 size: 14 residues. The CDR3 nucleotides are TGTGCCAGCAGCTTTGCGCGGACCCAAGAGACCCAGTACTTC. Protein sequence: CASSFARTQETQYF.

This chain connects TRBV9 to TRBJ1-2; the D is unclear. This CDR3 comprises 16 residues. Germline-derived CDR1 and CDR2 are SGDLS and YYNGEE. Trimming pared 4 bases from V and 2 bases from J, leaving 18 bases between. CDR3 nucleotides: TGTGCCAGCAGCACGAGCCCTGGATTGGCGAACTATGGCTACACCTTC. Translating it yields CASSTSPGLANYGYTF. Full variable domain (rest looked up from reference TRBV9 and TRBJ1-2): DSGVTQTPKHLITATGQRVTLRCSPRSGDLSVYWYQQSLDQGLQFLIQYYNGEERAKGNILERFSAQQFPDLHSELNLSSLELGDSALYFCASSTSPGLANYGYTFGSGTRLTVV.

The chain joins TRBV5-4 to TRBJ2-5; no firm D call. Trimming shortened V by 0 bases and J by 5 bases, and 8 bases separated the two germline ends. Germline V CDR1 and CDR2: SGHNT, YYREEE (reference sequence). The CDR3 has 13 residues. The CDR3 is CASSLETRETQYF. For the CDR3, the DNA is TGTGCCAGCAGCTTGGAGACTCGTGAGACCCAGTACTTC.

This clone was detected only once. This rearrangement joins TRBV20-1 to TRBJ1-5; D unclear. CDR3 length: 17 residues. Trimming pared 3 bases from V and 0 bases from J, leaving 18 bases between. Germline V gives CDR1 DFQATT, CDR2 SNEGSKA (reference sequence). The CDR3 sequence is CSASSLLLASSNQPQHF. CDR3 nucleotides: TGCAGTGCTAGTAGCCTACTACTAGCTTCTAGCAATCAGCCCCAGCATTTT.

The gene calls are TRBV7-9 and TRBJ2-3; D is possibly TRBD1 (6 bases). Germline V CDR1 and CDR2: SEHNR, FQNEAQ (reference sequence). The CDR3 contains 17 residues. The V and J ends lost 1 base and 4 bases respectively, with 18 bases between them. CDR3 nucleotides: TGTGCCAGCAGCTTAGAAGGGACATCTGCCTCGCCAGATACGCAGTATTTT. It translates to CASSLEGTSASPDTQYF.

The V call is TRBV5-1, the J call TRBJ2-7, with 9 bases matching TRBD1. CDR3 size: 16 residues. With 0 bases clipped from V and 1 base from J, the junction kept 5 bases outside the gene matches. Germline-derived CDR1 and CDR2 are SGHRS and YFSETQ. The CDR3, as DNA: TGCGCCAGCAGCTTGGTAACGGGACAGGGTTCCTACGAGCAGTACTTC. Protein sequence: CASSLVTGQGSYEQYF.

V usage is TRBV4-3 and J usage is TRBJ1-6; D is uncertain. The length of the CDR3 is 14 residues. The V gene's germline CDR1 is LGHNA and CDR2 YSLEER. V shed 1 base and J shed 3 bases, with 4 bases lying between them. CDR3: CASSQGIYNSPLHF. CDR3 bases: TGCGCCAGCAGCCAAGGAATCTATAATTCACCCCTCCACTTT.

The chain has TRBV6-2 or TRBV6-3 and TRBJ2-5; 10 positions agree with TRBD1. V dropped 4 bases and J dropped 5; count of bases not matched to a gene: 13. Germline values: CDR1 MNHEY, CDR2 SVGEGT. CDR3 size: 17 residues. CDR3 loop: CASSSGTGAGRWETQYF. CDR3 sequence (DNA): TGTGCCAGCAGTTCCGGGACAGGGGCCGGTAGGTGGGAGACCCAGTACTTC.

The chain has TRBV6-1 and TRBJ2-3, with D possibly TRBD1 on 6 matching bases. Trimming pared 0 bases from V and 2 bases from J, leaving 9 bases between. Germline V gives CDR1 MNHNS, CDR2 SASEGT. The CDR3 has 15 amino acids. CDR3 bases: TGTGCCAGCAGTGAAGCGTGGACAGTCACAGATACGCAGTATTTT. Translated, it gives CASSEAWTVTDTQYF.

The rearrangement links TRBV9 to TRBJ2-1; 8 bases are a match to TRBD1. V lost 4 bases to trimming and J lost 1 base; unmatched junction nucleotides: 7. CDR3 length equals 16 residues. From germline, CDR1 is SGDLS and CDR2 YYNGEE. The CDR3 region has the DNA TGTGCCAGCAGCTCGCGCGACAGGGGTTCCTACAATGAGCAGTTCTTC. It encodes CASSSRDRGSYNEQFF.

This clone was counted between two and nine times. The V and J genes are TRBV19 and TRBJ2-1; 10 bases are a match to TRBD2. Trimming took 3 bases from V and 3 from J; bases not matched to a gene: 2. There are 15 residues in the CDR3. In germline, CDR1 is LNHDA, CDR2 SQIVND (reference sequence). CDR3 protein: CASSIQRGGYNEQFF. DNA for the CDR3: TGTGCCAGTAGTATCCAGCGGGGGGGCTACAATGAGCAGTTCTTC.

The rearrangement uses TRBV12-3 or TRBV12-4 and TRBJ2-7; D uncertain. This CDR3 is 11 amino acids long. Trimming removed 4 bases at V and 0 bases at J, with 1 base between. Here the CDR3 reads CASSSSYEQYF. The CDR3, as DNA: TGTGCCAGCAGTTCCTCCTACGAGCAGTACTTC.

The J gene is TRBJ2-1, the V gene TRBV10-3, with 12 bases lining up with TRBD2. After removal of 6 bases from V and 8 bases from J, the junction contained 8 bases not matched to a gene. Germline CDR1 reads ENHRY; CDR2 reads SYGVKD. This CDR3 comprises 15 residues. The CDR3 DNA follows: TGTGCCATCAGCGTTCTAGCGGGGGGGCCCCATGAGCAGTTCTTC. Residues: CAISVLAGGPHEQFF.

J is TRBJ1-5 and V is TRBV5-1; D call uncertain. This CDR3 has 14 amino acids. V gave up 0 bases and J gave up 4 bases, with 8 bases separating them. Germline V CDR1 and CDR2: SGHRS, YFSETQ. As DNA, the CDR3 is TGCGCCAGCAGCTTGGAACCAGAGAATCAGCCCCAGCATTTT. Its translation: CASSLEPENQPQHF.

The rearrangement links TRBV19 to TRBJ1-1, with D uncertain. The V end lost 4 bases, the J end lost 1 base, and 16 bases lay between the germline ends. The germline V gene has CDR1 LNHDA and CDR2 SQIVND (reference sequence). CDR3 length: 16 amino acids. The CDR3 loop is CASSTKARTRNTEAFF. CDR3 sequence (DNA): TGTGCCAGTAGTACCAAGGCCCGCACTAGGAACACTGAAGCTTTCTTT. Looking up the rest from reference TRBV19 and TRBJ1-1 gives the full variable domain: DGGITQSPKYLFRKEGQNVTLSCEQNLNHDAMYWYRQDPGQGLRLIYYSQIVNDFQKGDIAEGYSVSREKKESFPLTVTSAQKNPTAFYLCASSTKARTRNTEAFFGQGTRLTVV.

This chain connects TRBV5-6 to TRBJ1-2; D possibly corresponds to TRBD1 (5 bases). Germline V gene lookup returns CDR1 SGHDT and CDR2 YYEEEE. V lost 0 bases and J lost 5, with 8 bases in between. CDR3 length equals 13 residues. For the CDR3, the DNA is TGTGCCAGCAGCTTGGCAGGACAATATGGCTACACCTTC. It yields the protein CASSLAGQYGYTF.

This chain uses TRBV21-1 with TRBJ1-6; the table calls TRBD1, which could not be checked here. TRBV21-1 is a documented pseudogene. The CDR3 sequence is 20 residues long. CDR3 residues: CASSSPPGQGDPSYNSPLHF. In DNA form, the CDR3 reads TGTGCCAGCAGCTCCCCCCCGGGACAGGGGGACCCCTCCTATAATTCACCCCTCCACTTT.

The chain carries TRBV6-6 and TRBJ2-7; TRBD1 aligns across 7 bases. This CDR3 spans 13 amino acids. The germline V gene has CDR1 MNHNY and CDR2 SVGAGI (reference sequence). Trimming at V came to 4 bases and at J to 3 bases, leaving 3 bases not matched to a gene. The CDR3 spells CASSSAGGYEQYF. CDR3 in DNA: TGTGCCAGCAGTTCGGCAGGGGGCTACGAGCAGTACTTC.

This chain uses TRBV6-2 or TRBV6-3 with TRBJ1-2, with D hard to call. Germline assignment: CDR1 MNHEY and CDR2 SVGEGT. The CDR3 consists of 14 residues. Between the trimmed V and J ends, which lost 3 bases and 4 bases, there was a span of 12 bases. CDR3 loop: CASSYAATTYGYTF. As DNA, the CDR3 is TGTGCCAGCAGTTATGCGGCCACTACCTATGGCTACACCTTC.

This chain links TRBV7-8 with TRBJ2-1; maybe TRBD1 (6 bases). The CDR3 is made up of 15 amino acids. The ends were cut back, 5 bases at V and 0 bases at J, with 11 bases in the middle. Germline CDR1 SGHVS, CDR2 FQNEAQ. The CDR3: CASSADRSSYNEQFF. The CDR3 coding sequence is TGTGCCAGCAGCGCGGACAGAAGCTCCTACAATGAGCAGTTCTTC.

J is TRBJ2-1 and V is TRBV29-1, with 10 positions matching TRBD1. CDR3 length: 14 amino acids. The trim removed 6 bases at V and 12 bases at J, leaving 14 bases unmatched. Germline V lookup: CDR1 SQVTM, CDR2 ANQGSEA. The CDR3: CSVEPGQGITTQFF. The CDR3 nucleotides read TGCAGCGTAGAACCGGGACAGGGGATAACGACGCAGTTCTTC.

The chain couples TRBV6-2 or TRBV6-3 to TRBJ1-5; tentatively, D is TRBD1 (5 bases). This CDR3 has 16 amino acids. Germline lookup yields CDR1 MNHEY and CDR2 SVGEGT. Trimming took 6 bases from V and 3 from J, leaving 18 bases between them. The CDR3 sequence is CASSRRDSVYNQPQHF. In DNA form, the CDR3 reads TGTGCCAGCAGCCGGCGGGACTCCGTCTACAATCAGCCCCAGCATTTT.

This clone was counted a single time. The chain uses TRBV2 and TRBJ1-4; possibly TRBD1 for D (5 bases). Germline CDR1 and CDR2: SNHLY and FYNNEI. This CDR3 contains 13 residues. Deletions cut 4 bases from V and 6 bases from J, with 9 bases between. DNA for the CDR3: TGTGCCAGCAGTGGGGGGACTTATGAAAAACTGTTTTTT. Protein: CASSGGTYEKLFF. Drawing the rest from reference TRBV2 and TRBJ1-4, the complete variable domain is EPEVTQTPSHQVTQMGQEVILRCVPISNHLYFYWYRQILGQKVEFLVSFYNNEISEKSEIFDDQFSVERPDGSNFTLKIRSTKLEDSAMYFCASSGGTYEKLFFGSGTQLSVL.

The chain combines TRBV12-3 or TRBV12-4 with TRBJ2-1; unclear D gene. This CDR3 contains 12 residues. Trimming took off 6 bases at V and 8 bases at J, with 11 bases between the two ends. The CDR3: CASRPTWDEQFF. Written as DNA, the CDR3 is TGTGCCAGCAGACCGACCTGGGATGAGCAGTTCTTC.